This T cell receptor (beta chain) was sequenced for a study of cytotoxic CD8 clonotypes in ibrutinib-treated CLL. Broader study findings: Clonality went up at ibrutinib response and then declined back toward baseline at progression. In comparison with age-matched healthy donors, baseline clonality was higher and tracked circulating CD8+ T-cell counts. Public clonotypes (which were uncommon) either contracted or remained stable on treatment.

Trimming removed 7 bases from V and 1 base from J, with 10 bases in between. The germline V gene encodes CDR1 SNHLY and CDR2 FYNNEI. The CDR3 sequence is 13 residues long. About this clone: Its antigen is undetermined.

Clones were read by immunoSEQ multiplex PCR, and TCRdb kept only the in-frame ones, dropping some. The data contain about 160,000 clones, approximately 80% of them singletons. The sample here was PBMCs, taken after 24 months of ibrutinib treatment. This TCR derives from a human donor with chronic lymphocytic leukemia. The gene calls are TRBV2 and TRBJ1-1; D is unresolved. CDR3: CASKRFPNTEAFF. The CDR3 nucleotides read TGTGCCAGCAAGAGGTTCCCGAACACTGAAGCTTTCTTT. Drawing the rest from reference TRBV2 and TRBJ1-1, the complete variable domain is EPEVTQTPSHQVTQMGQEVILRCVPISNHLYFYWYRQILGQKVEFLVSFYNNEISEKSEIFDDQFSVERPDGSNFTLKIRSTKLEDSAMYFCASKRFPNTEAFFGQGTRLTVV.